The rows below give T cell receptor beta chains drawn from one sample of a study of T cell changes during pregnancy in multiple sclerosis. Profiling relied on immunoSEQ multiplex PCR, and the TCRdb table lists in-frame clones only, not all of them. The table shows about 89,000 clones, with around 94% occurring only once. This specimen was peripheral blood, taken in the third trimester of pregnancy. These receptors came from a female donor with multiple sclerosis, enrolled in a pregnancy study. Each CDR3 is given with its conserved first and last residue. The order of the fields is J gene, D gene, clone size, V gene, CDR3 protein, CDR3 DNA. D genes are given only for firm matches. Where a row states a size, it is once, few, many or the class of an expanded clone; other rows omit it.

j_call: TRBJ2-7
d_call: TRBD1
clone_size: NA
v_call: TRBV19
cdr3_aa: CASSRGYEQYF
cdr3_nt: TGTGCCAGTAGCAGGGGGTACGAGCAGTACTTC

j_call: TRBJ1-1
d_call: NA
clone_size: NA
v_call: TRBV28
cdr3_aa: CASSRGPLFTEAFF
cdr3_nt: TGTGCCAGCAGTCGCGGGCCGTTGTTCACTGAAGCTTTCTTT

j_call: TRBJ1-2
d_call: TRBD1
clone_size: NA
v_call: TRBV28
cdr3_aa: CASSLLLTGGYGYTF
cdr3_nt: TGTGCCAGCAGTCTCCTCCTCACAGGGGGATATGGCTACACCTTC

j_call: TRBJ2-3
d_call: NA
clone_size: NA
v_call: TRBV5-1
cdr3_aa: CASSLGDGAGITDTQYF
cdr3_nt: TGCGCCAGCAGCTTGGGCGATGGGGCGGGGATCACAGATACGCAGTATTTT

j_call: TRBJ1-2
d_call: NA
clone_size: NA
v_call: TRBV10-3
cdr3_aa: CAISESQGSYGYTF
cdr3_nt: TGTGCCATCAGTGAGTCGCAGGGATCCTATGGCTACACCTTC

j_call: TRBJ1-1
d_call: NA
clone_size: NA
v_call: TRBV11-2
cdr3_aa: CASSSQGYTEAFF
cdr3_nt: TGTGCCAGCAGCTCTCAGGGGTACACTGAAGCTTTCTTT

j_call: TRBJ2-7
d_call: NA
clone_size: NA
v_call: TRBV5-6
cdr3_aa: CASSFSTSPYEQYF
cdr3_nt: TGTGCCAGCAGCTTTTCCACTAGCCCCTACGAGCAGTACTTC

j_call: TRBJ2-7
d_call: NA
clone_size: NA
v_call: TRBV12-1
cdr3_aa: CASSFGTSGTYEQYF
cdr3_nt: TGTGCCAGCAGCTTCGGGACTAGCGGAACCTACGAGCAGTACTTC

j_call: TRBJ2-3
d_call: NA
clone_size: NA
v_call: TRBV5-1
cdr3_aa: CASSLVGGSDTQYF
cdr3_nt: TGCGCCAGCAGCTTGGTCGGAGGATCAGATACGCAGTATTTT

j_call: TRBJ2-7
d_call: NA
clone_size: NA
v_call: TRBV7-6
cdr3_aa: CASSPKYEASYEQYF
cdr3_nt: TGTGCCAGCAGCCCTAAATATGAAGCTTCCTACGAGCAGTACTTC

j_call: TRBJ2-3
d_call: TRBD2
clone_size: NA
v_call: TRBV28
cdr3_aa: CASSPGTSGDTQYF
cdr3_nt: TGTGCCAGCAGTCCTGGGACTAGCGGAGATACGCAGTATTTT

j_call: TRBJ2-7
d_call: TRBD2
clone_size: NA
v_call: TRBV5-5
cdr3_aa: CASSLAAAGVEQYF
cdr3_nt: TGTGCCAGCAGCTTGGCCGCAGCGGGAGTGGAGCAGTACTTC

j_call: TRBJ2-3
d_call: NA
clone_size: NA
v_call: TRBV11-2
cdr3_aa: CASGSWSDTQYF
cdr3_nt: TGTGCCAGCGGGAGTTGGTCAGATACGCAGTATTTT

j_call: TRBJ1-1
d_call: NA
clone_size: few
v_call: TRBV29-1
cdr3_aa: CSVSGSTEAFF
cdr3_nt: TGCAGCGTTAGCGGGAGCACTGAAGCTTTCTTT

j_call: TRBJ2-2
d_call: NA
clone_size: NA
v_call: TRBV30
cdr3_aa: CAWYRGGTGELFF
cdr3_nt: TGTGCCTGGTATAGAGGGGGAACCGGGGAGCTGTTTTTT

j_call: TRBJ2-3
d_call: TRBD2
clone_size: once
v_call: TRBV7-2
cdr3_aa: CASSLRTSGSTDTQYF
cdr3_nt: TGTGCCAGCAGCCTAAGGACTAGCGGGAGCACAGATACGCAGTATTTT

j_call: TRBJ1-5
d_call: NA
clone_size: NA
v_call: TRBV28
cdr3_aa: CASSLQRYSNQPQHF
cdr3_nt: TGTGCCAGCAGTTTACAGAGGTATAGCAATCAGCCCCAGCATTTT

j_call: TRBJ1-1
d_call: TRBD1
clone_size: NA
v_call: TRBV7-2
cdr3_aa: CASSLGGTGLVMNTEAFF
cdr3_nt: TGTGCCAGCAGCTTAGGCGGGACAGGGTTAGTTATGAACACTGAAGCTTTCTTT

j_call: TRBJ2-3
d_call: TRBD2
clone_size: NA
v_call: TRBV30
cdr3_aa: CAWSRNLRLADTDTQYF
cdr3_nt: TGTGCCTGGAGTCGGAATCTGAGACTAGCGGACACAGATACGCAGTATTTT

j_call: TRBJ1-1
d_call: TRBD1
clone_size: once
v_call: TRBV5-6
cdr3_aa: CASSMRDRDSEAFF
cdr3_nt: TGTGCCAGCAGCATGCGGGACAGGGACTCGGAAGCTTTCTTT

j_call: TRBJ2-7
d_call: NA
clone_size: NA
v_call: TRBV7-9
cdr3_aa: CASSPVRGLKDYEQYF
cdr3_nt: TGTGCCAGCAGTCCGGTACGGGGACTTAAAGACTACGAGCAGTACTTC

j_call: TRBJ1-2
d_call: NA
clone_size: NA
v_call: TRBV25-1
cdr3_aa: CASSEQDKSGGYTF
cdr3_nt: TGTGCCAGCAGTGAACAGGATAAGTCAGGTGGCTACACCTTC

j_call: TRBJ1-1
d_call: TRBD1
clone_size: NA
v_call: TRBV18
cdr3_aa: CASLQQGQAEAFF
cdr3_nt: TGTGCCAGTTTACAACAGGGGCAAGCTGAAGCTTTCTTT

j_call: TRBJ2-6
d_call: TRBD1
clone_size: NA
v_call: TRBV19
cdr3_aa: CASSPRTGRVGANVLTF
cdr3_nt: TGTGCCAGTAGTCCGAGGACAGGGAGAGTTGGGGCCAACGTCCTGACTTTC

j_call: TRBJ2-1
d_call: TRBD2
clone_size: NA
v_call: TRBV11-2
cdr3_aa: CASSPRTSGGEQFF
cdr3_nt: TGTGCCAGCAGCCCGAGGACTAGCGGCGGCGAGCAGTTCTTC

j_call: TRBJ2-7
d_call: NA
clone_size: NA
v_call: TRBV2
cdr3_aa: CASSRDFSYEQYF
cdr3_nt: TGTGCCAGCAGTCGGGACTTCTCCTACGAGCAGTACTTC

j_call: TRBJ1-2
d_call: NA
clone_size: NA
v_call: TRBV7-2
cdr3_aa: CASSLGTANYGYTF
cdr3_nt: TGTGCCAGCAGCTTAGGGACAGCGAACTATGGCTACACCTTC

j_call: TRBJ2-1
d_call: TRBD1
clone_size: NA
v_call: TRBV10-1
cdr3_aa: CASSVFGTGINNEQFF
cdr3_nt: TGCGCCAGCAGTGTATTCGGGACAGGGATTAACAATGAGCAGTTCTTC

j_call: TRBJ2-3
d_call: TRBD2
clone_size: NA
v_call: TRBV7-6
cdr3_aa: CASSLGASGYTDTQYF
cdr3_nt: TGTGCCAGCAGCTTAGGTGCTAGCGGTTACACAGATACGCAGTATTTT

j_call: TRBJ2-3
d_call: TRBD1
clone_size: NA
v_call: TRBV7-9
cdr3_aa: CASRHLDRGADTQYF
cdr3_nt: TGTGCCAGCAGACACTTGGACAGGGGAGCAGATACGCAGTATTTT

j_call: TRBJ2-5
d_call: NA
clone_size: NA
v_call: TRBV18
cdr3_aa: CASSRYGDQETQYF
cdr3_nt: TGTGCCAGCTCACGGTACGGGGACCAAGAGACCCAGTACTTC

j_call: TRBJ2-3
d_call: TRBD2
clone_size: NA
v_call: TRBV7-8
cdr3_aa: CASSISGAVNTQYF
cdr3_nt: TGTGCCAGCAGCATTAGCGGGGCAGTGAATACGCAGTATTTT

j_call: TRBJ1-2
d_call: NA
clone_size: NA
v_call: TRBV14
cdr3_aa: CASSQDMMTAYYGYTF
cdr3_nt: TGTGCCAGCAGCCAAGATATGATGACAGCGTACTATGGCTACACCTTC

j_call: TRBJ2-1
d_call: NA
clone_size: NA
v_call: TRBV6-5
cdr3_aa: CASSYSRRQFF
cdr3_nt: TGTGCCAGCAGTTACTCGAGGAGGCAGTTCTTC

j_call: TRBJ1-1
d_call: TRBD1
clone_size: NA
v_call: TRBV5-1
cdr3_aa: CASSFPDRDVGAAFF
cdr3_nt: TGCGCCAGCAGCTTCCCCGACAGGGACGTCGGGGCAGCTTTCTTT

j_call: TRBJ2-6
d_call: NA
clone_size: NA
v_call: TRBV5-1
cdr3_aa: CASSLNRQLSSGANVLTF
cdr3_nt: TGCGCCAGCAGCTTGAACCGACAGCTCTCCTCTGGGGCCAACGTCCTGACTTTC

j_call: TRBJ2-7
d_call: NA
clone_size: NA
v_call: TRBV28
cdr3_aa: CASSLPGKQYF
cdr3_nt: TGTGCCAGCAGTTTGCCCGGGAAGCAGTACTTC

j_call: TRBJ2-7
d_call: TRBD1
clone_size: NA
v_call: TRBV12-5
cdr3_aa: CASVLGTGGEQYF
cdr3_nt: TGTGCTAGTGTCCTGGGGACAGGGGGCGAGCAGTACTTC

j_call: TRBJ2-3
d_call: TRBD2
clone_size: NA
v_call: TRBV7-9
cdr3_aa: CASSFRGGSTDTQYF
cdr3_nt: TGTGCCAGCAGCTTCCGGGGGGGCAGCACAGATACGCAGTATTTT

j_call: TRBJ1-1
d_call: NA
clone_size: NA
v_call: TRBV28
cdr3_aa: CASSYGLTEAFF
cdr3_nt: TGTGCCAGCAGTTACGGACTCACTGAAGCTTTCTTT

j_call: TRBJ2-2
d_call: NA
clone_size: NA
v_call: TRBV25-1
cdr3_aa: CASSELTRSGVTGELFF
cdr3_nt: TGTGCCAGCAGTGAACTGACGAGGTCGGGGGTCACCGGGGAGCTGTTTTTT

j_call: TRBJ2-5
d_call: NA
clone_size: NA
v_call: TRBV25-1
cdr3_aa: CASSLGAQYF
cdr3_nt: TGTGCCAGCAGCCTCGGGGCCCAGTACTTC

j_call: TRBJ2-5
d_call: NA
clone_size: NA
v_call: TRBV2
cdr3_aa: CASSEVGGARETQYF
cdr3_nt: TGTGCCAGCAGTGAGGTGGGGGGGGCGAGGGAGACCCAGTACTTC

j_call: TRBJ1-4
d_call: TRBD1
clone_size: NA
v_call: TRBV27
cdr3_aa: CASRRTGGVVEKLFF
cdr3_nt: TGTGCCAGCAGAAGGACAGGGGGAGTGGTTGAAAAACTGTTTTTT

j_call: TRBJ2-3
d_call: TRBD1
clone_size: NA
v_call: TRBV27
cdr3_aa: CASSRWDRGGPKDTDTQYF
cdr3_nt: TGTGCCAGCAGCCGTTGGGACAGGGGAGGGCCCAAGGACACAGATACGCAGTATTTT

j_call: TRBJ1-1
d_call: NA
clone_size: NA
v_call: TRBV20-1
cdr3_aa: CSAPRQAEAFF
cdr3_nt: TGCAGTGCCCCGAGACAGGCTGAAGCTTTCTTT

j_call: TRBJ2-3
d_call: TRBD2
clone_size: once
v_call: TRBV25-1
cdr3_aa: CASSESLAGGPDTDTQYF
cdr3_nt: TGTGCCAGCAGTGAATCTCTAGCGGGAGGGCCAGACACAGATACGCAGTATTTT

j_call: TRBJ2-7
d_call: TRBD1
clone_size: NA
v_call: TRBV10-3
cdr3_aa: CAITQQGAHRIYEQYF
cdr3_nt: TGTGCCATCACCCAACAGGGGGCGCATAGAATCTACGAGCAGTACTTC

j_call: TRBJ2-7
d_call: TRBD2
clone_size: NA
v_call: TRBV19
cdr3_aa: CASSIEGGLAGVSYEQYF
cdr3_nt: TGTGCCAGTAGTATAGAGGGGGGACTAGCGGGAGTCTCCTACGAGCAGTACTTC

j_call: TRBJ1-4
d_call: NA
clone_size: once
v_call: TRBV30
cdr3_aa: CAWATETNEKLFF
cdr3_nt: TGTGCCTGGGCGACAGAAACTAATGAAAAACTGTTTTTT

j_call: TRBJ2-1
d_call: NA
clone_size: NA
v_call: TRBV11-3
cdr3_aa: CASSLGASTGVLYNEQFF
cdr3_nt: TGTGCCAGCAGCTTAGGGGCTTCGACGGGGGTCCTCTACAATGAGCAGTTCTTC

j_call: TRBJ1-1
d_call: TRBD1
clone_size: NA
v_call: TRBV19
cdr3_aa: CASRTGSEAFF
cdr3_nt: TGTGCCAGCCGGACAGGCTCCGAAGCTTTCTTT

j_call: TRBJ1-3
d_call: NA
clone_size: NA
v_call: TRBV19
cdr3_aa: CASSPNRGSGNTIYF
cdr3_nt: TGTGCCAGTAGCCCCAACCGGGGGTCTGGAAACACCATATATTTT

j_call: TRBJ2-7
d_call: TRBD2
clone_size: NA
v_call: TRBV28
cdr3_aa: CASTDWSGGIISYEQYF
cdr3_nt: TGTGCCAGTACCGACTGGAGCGGGGGCATAATCTCCTACGAGCAGTACTTC

j_call: TRBJ1-2
d_call: NA
clone_size: NA
v_call: TRBV4-1
cdr3_aa: CASSQAFGKDRMYGYTF
cdr3_nt: TGCGCCAGCAGCCAAGCGTTCGGAAAAGACAGAATGTATGGCTACACCTTC

j_call: TRBJ1-2
d_call: NA
clone_size: NA
v_call: TRBV9
cdr3_aa: CASSVEEVNYGYTF
cdr3_nt: TGTGCCAGCAGCGTAGAGGAGGTGAACTATGGCTACACCTTC

j_call: TRBJ2-3
d_call: TRBD2
clone_size: NA
v_call: TRBV7-8
cdr3_aa: CASSLGLAGTDTQYF
cdr3_nt: TGTGCCAGCAGCTTAGGACTAGCGGGCACAGATACGCAGTATTTT